The 24 T cell receptor beta chains presented below share a single source sample, sequenced in a study of cytomegalovirus exposure and HLA in healthy donors. The method was immunoSEQ multiplex PCR; TCRdb's version includes in-frame clones alone and lacks a portion of them. Of hundreds of thousands of clones listed, 87% are singletons. The sequenced material came from PBMCs. The receptors derive from a man aged 18 to 29 in good health and CMV-seronegative.

The chain joins TRBV6-1 to TRBJ1-5; D gene ambiguous. Trimming took 1 base from V and 1 from J, leaving 8 bases between them. The CDR3 contains 15 residues. The germline CDR1 and CDR2 sequences are MNHNS and SASEGT. Written as DNA, the CDR3 is TGTGCCAGCAGTGAAGGGACTTGGAGCAATCAGCCCCAGCATTTT. This encodes CASSEGTWSNQPQHF.

This clone was seen only once. The chain is built from TRBV15 and TRBJ2-7; D unresolved. Looked up from germline, CDR1 is LNHNV and CDR2 is YYDKDF (reference sequence). CDR3 length equals 15 residues. Trimming shortened V by 0 bases and J by 2 bases, and 11 bases separated the two germline ends. The CDR3 loop reads CATSRDSLPTYEQYF. In nucleotides, the CDR3 is TGTGCCACCAGCAGAGACAGTTTACCGACCTACGAGCAGTACTTC.

CDR3 DNA: TGTGCCAGTAGTCTGCTATTGGCTTTCTTT. It translates to CASSLLLAFF. This sequence joins TRBV19 and TRBJ1-1; D is uncertain. This CDR3 contains 10 residues. The germline V and J ends were trimmed by 5 bases and 11 bases, with 9 bases remaining between them. The V gene's germline CDR1 is LNHDA and CDR2 SQIVND (reference sequence).

V usage is TRBV7-7 and J usage is TRBJ2-5; D possibly corresponds to TRBD2 (6 bases). This CDR3 region has 14 residues. V lost 3 bases to trimming and J lost 0 bases, with 8 bases between them. CDR1 and CDR2 from the germline V gene are SSHAT and FNYEAQ (reference sequence). The CDR3 coding sequence is TGTGCCAGCAGCTTGGGGGGATACCAAGAGACCCAGTACTTC. The encoded protein is CASSLGGYQETQYF.

This clone was seen only once. V gene TRBV5-1 combines with J gene TRBJ2-3; TRBD2 agrees at 9 bases. V lost 0 bases and J lost 5; bases outside the gene matches: 7. Germline CDR1 is SGHRS and CDR2 is YFSETQ. The CDR3 has 16 residues. CDR3 amino acids: CASSLVGGGAGDTQYF. The CDR3 DNA follows: TGCGCCAGCAGCTTGGTTGGCGGGGGGGCTGGAGATACGCAGTATTTT.

This rearrangement joins TRBV6-1 to TRBJ1-2, with D possibly matching TRBD1 (6 bases). The CDR3 covers 14 residues. Looked up from germline, CDR1 is MNHNS and CDR2 is SASEGT. V was cut by 5 bases and J by 7 bases, with 17 bases left in between. This chain's CDR3 is CASSQDSHFPGYTF. The CDR3 DNA reads as TGTGCCAGCAGTCAGGACAGCCACTTTCCTGGCTACACCTTC.

CDR3 DNA: TGTGCCAGCAGCTTCCAGGGGAATCAAGAGACCCAGTACTTC. This translates into CASSFQGNQETQYF. This rearrangement joins TRBV5-6 to TRBJ2-5; weak D call: TRBD1 (6 bases). Germline loops: CDR1 SGHDT, CDR2 YYEEEE. The CDR3 is 14 residues long. V gave up 2 bases and J gave up 2 bases, with 10 bases separating them. Drawing the rest from reference TRBV5-6 and TRBJ2-5, the complete variable domain is DAGVTQSPTHLIKTRGQQVTLRCSPKSGHDTVSWYQQALGQGPQFIFQYYEEEERQRGNFPDRFSGHQFPNYSSELNVNALLLGDSALYLCASSFQGNQETQYFGPGTRLLVL.

The V and J genes are TRBV28 and TRBJ2-1, with D unresolved. Between the trimmed V and J ends, which lost 4 bases and 10 bases, there was a span of 14 bases. Germline lookup yields CDR1 MDHEN and CDR2 SYDVKM. The CDR3 has 13 residues. For the CDR3, the DNA is TGTGCCAGCAGTTCGGGTCATTTGGAGGAGCAGTTCTTC. It is translated as CASSSGHLEEQFF.

The chain recombines TRBV29-1 with TRBJ2-3; 12 positions agree with TRBD1. The V segment lost 0 bases and the J segment 5 bases; nucleotides outside the gene matches: 9. Germline V lookup: CDR1 SQVTM, CDR2 ANQGSEA. The CDR3 has 17 amino acids. CDR3 loop: CSVEDHRGQGALDTQYF. CDR3 DNA sequence: TGCAGCGTTGAAGACCACCGGGGACAGGGGGCTTTAGATACGCAGTATTTT.

This clone was counted a single time. J is TRBJ2-1 and V is TRBV12-5; 13 bases line up with TRBD2. Germline V gene data show CDR1 as LGHNT and CDR2 as FRNRAP. The CDR3 covers 13 residues. V trimming: 4 bases; J trimming: 10 bases; junction bases outside the gene matches: 1. In nucleotides, the CDR3 is TGTGCTAGTGGTTGGGGACTAGCGGGGGAGCAGTTCTTC. As protein: CASGWGLAGEQFF.

The chain is built from TRBV27 and TRBJ2-2, with 9 nucleotides matching TRBD1. In germline, CDR1 is MNHEY, CDR2 SMNVEV (reference sequence). The CDR3 has 15 residues. V lost 5 bases and J lost 5; bases outside the gene matches: 6. CDR3 region: CASSPWDRVTGELFF. Here the CDR3 DNA reads TGTGCCAGCAGTCCATGGGACAGGGTGACCGGGGAGCTGTTTTTT.

The V gene is TRBV7-6, the J gene TRBJ2-1; TRBD1 might be the D (6 bases). V dropped 3 bases and J dropped 9 bases, with 15 bases sitting between them. There are 14 residues in the CDR3. Looked up from germline, CDR1 is SGHVS and CDR2 is FNYEAQ. CDR3 coding DNA: TGTGCCAGCAGCTTGGGGGACAATCCTCTTGAGCAGTTCTTC. It yields the protein CASSLGDNPLEQFF. The whole variable domain, remainder taken from reference TRBV7-6 and TRBJ2-1, is GAGVSQSPRYKVTKRGQDVALRCDPISGHVSLYWYRQALGQGPEFLTYFNYEAQQDKSGLPNDRFSAERPEGSISTLTIQRTEQRDSAMYRCASSLGDNPLEQFFGPGTRLTVL.

V is TRBV4-1 and J is TRBJ2-3; TRBD1 matches 9 bases. V was clipped by 0 bases and J by 2 bases; unmatched bases: 9. Looked up from germline, CDR1 is MGHRA and CDR2 is YSYEKL. This CDR3 is built from 18 residues. CDR3 sequence reads: CASSQEDRGSGHTDTQYF. In DNA form, the CDR3 reads TGCGCCAGCAGCCAAGAGGACAGGGGCTCGGGGCACACAGATACGCAGTATTTT.

The chain employs TRBV5-4 and TRBJ1-2; D is perhaps TRBD1 (6 bases). Germline V gene data show CDR1 as SGHNT and CDR2 as YYREEE (reference sequence). V was trimmed by 4 bases and J by 4 bases, leaving 14 bases between them. The CDR3 loop spans 14 amino acids. The CDR3 DNA reads as TGTGCCAGCAGCCATCAGGGGCAACTCTATGGCTACACCTTC. It is translated as CASSHQGQLYGYTF.

This clone was observed a handful of times. The V and J genes are TRBV7-3 and TRBJ2-1, with TRBD2 identical over 7 bases. Trimming removed 2 bases from V and 7 bases from J; junction bases left unmatched: 8. The CDR3 is 15 amino acids. Germline CDR1 reads SGHTA; CDR2 reads FQGTGA. The CDR3 DNA reads TGTGCCAGCAGCTTAGTCATAGCGGGCGAGAATGAGCAGTTCTTC. Translated, it gives CASSLVIAGENEQFF.

The chain joins TRBV27 to TRBJ2-2; possible D gene TRBD1, 7 bases. This CDR3 region has 16 residues. Trimming took off 6 bases at V and 6 bases at J, with 20 bases between the two ends. Germline V gene data show CDR1 as MNHEY and CDR2 as SMNVEV (reference sequence). DNA for the CDR3: TGTGCCAGCAGACCAACCGGAGGGGGCGCGTCCGGGGAGCTGTTTTTT. Translation: CASRPTGGGASGELFF.

The CDR3 region is CASSVGSSSSYEQYF. CDR3 DNA sequence: TGTGCCAGCAGCGTAGGAAGCTCAAGCTCCTACGAGCAGTACTTC. J is TRBJ2-7 and V is TRBV9; unclear D gene. The CDR3 is 15 residues long. V dropped 0 bases and J dropped 0 bases, with 10 bases sitting between them. Germline V lookup: CDR1 SGDLS, CDR2 YYNGEE. Full variable domain (missing parts from reference TRBV9 and TRBJ2-7): DSGVTQTPKHLITATGQRVTLRCSPRSGDLSVYWYQQSLDQGLQFLIQYYNGEERAKGNILERFSAQQFPDLHSELNLSSLELGDSALYFCASSVGSSSSYEQYFGPGTRLTVT.

The chain recombines TRBV30 with TRBJ1-6; D is unresolved. With 6 bases removed from V and 11 bases from J, the gap between germline ends came to 14 bases. The CDR3 is 12 amino acids. Germline lookup yields CDR1 GTSNPN and CDR2 SVGIG (reference sequence). CDR3 DNA: TGTGCCTGTAGTAACAAATTGGCACCCCTCCACTTT. This translates into CACSNKLAPLHF. Combining the CDR3 with reference TRBV30 and TRBJ1-6 gives the whole variable domain SQTIHQWPATLVQPVGSPLSLECTVEGTSNPNLYWYRQAAGRGLQLLFYSVGIGQISSEVPQNLSASRPQDRQFILSSKKLLLSDSGFYLCACSNKLAPLHFGNGTRLTVT.

CDR3 in DNA: TGTGCCAGCAGCCTAGGGGGGACTATTATAGCTTTCTTT. Amino acids: CASSLGGTIIAFF. The chain links TRBV7-8 to TRBJ1-1, with D possibly being TRBD1 (6 bases). The V end was cut by 5 bases, the J end by 10 bases, with 17 bases between. The CDR3 totals 13 residues. Germline assignment: CDR1 SGHVS and CDR2 FQNEAQ. Full variable domain (outside the CDR3, taken from reference TRBV7-8 and TRBJ1-1): GAGVSQSPRYKVAKRGQDVALRCDPISGHVSLFWYQQALGQGPEFLTYFQNEAQLDKSGLPSDRFFAERPEGSVSTLKIQRTQQEDSAVYLCASSLGGTIIAFFGQGTRLTVV.

This rearrangement joins TRBV6-6 to TRBJ2-7; D remains unclear. CDR3 length equals 13 residues. The V and J ends lost 5 bases and 5 bases respectively, with 13 bases between them. Germline CDR1 MNHNY, CDR2 SVGAGI (reference sequence). This CDR3 is CASSPRVVHEQYF. DNA of the CDR3: TGTGCCAGCAGTCCCCGGGTTGTCCACGAGCAGTACTTC.

The chain is built from TRBV4-1 and TRBJ2-3; no definite D call. The ends were cut back, 1 base at V and 2 bases at J, with 7 bases in the middle. Germline V CDR1 and CDR2: MGHRA, YSYEKL. This CDR3 spans 14 amino acids. CDR3 bases: TGCGCCAGCAGCCAAGCTCTTGTCACAGATACGCAGTATTTT. Translation gives CASSQALVTDTQYF.

This clone came up once. The chain employs TRBV7-8 and TRBJ2-5; tentatively, D is TRBD2 (5 bases). V lost 5 bases and J lost 4, with 14 bases in between. The CDR3 length is 14 residues. Germline CDR1 reads SGHVS; CDR2 reads FQNEAQ. The CDR3: CASSPRGLLETQYF. CDR3 in DNA: TGTGCCAGCAGCCCTCGAGGGTTACTAGAGACCCAGTACTTC.

This clone was observed a handful of times. The chain employs TRBV7-9 and TRBJ2-7; possible D gene TRBD1, 5 bases. This CDR3 contains 14 residues. Germline V gene lookup returns CDR1 SEHNR and CDR2 FQNEAQ (reference sequence). V dropped 1 base and J dropped 6 bases, with 13 bases sitting between them. The CDR3 sequence is CASSLGAGSGEQYF. Written as DNA, the CDR3 is TGTGCCAGCAGCTTAGGAGCAGGGTCGGGCGAGCAGTACTTC.

The genes are TRBV20-1 and TRBJ2-7; possibly TRBD1 for D (6 bases). Germline loops: CDR1 DFQATT, CDR2 SNEGSKA (reference sequence). There are 11 residues in the CDR3. Trimming took off 2 bases at V and 6 bases at J, with 8 bases between the two ends. CDR3 DNA: TGCAGTGCTAGATACAGGGCCGAGCAGTACTTC. Protein sequence: CSARYRAEQYF.